Listed here are 31 T cell receptor beta chains from one sample, sequenced in a study of blood T cell repertoires in COVID-19. Profiling relied on immunoSEQ multiplex PCR, and the TCRdb table lists in-frame clones only, not all of them. The sample consists of roughly 160,000 clones, about 90% of them appearing once. The material sequenced was PBMCs or T cells enriched from blood (not recorded which). These receptor sequences come from a woman aged 45 to 65 who had recovered from COVID-19.

The chain couples TRBV28 to TRBJ2-3; D unresolved. Deletions cut 3 bases from V and 0 bases from J, with 10 bases between. The CDR3 contains 15 residues. Germline values: CDR1 MDHEN, CDR2 SYDVKM. In DNA, the CDR3 is TGTGCCAGCAGTTTGGCCCGTGCTAGCACAGATACGCAGTATTTT. It is translated as CASSLARASTDTQYF.

The chain carries TRBV4-1 and TRBJ1-1; no definite D call. Germline V lookup: CDR1 MGHRA, CDR2 YSYEKL. V was clipped by 4 bases and J by 4 bases, with 19 bases between them. The CDR3 sequence is 16 residues long. The CDR3 DNA is TGCGCCAGCAGCCCGGAGGGAAGGGTGAGCAGCACTGAAGCTTTCTTT. Protein sequence: CASSPEGRVSSTEAFF.

Written as DNA, the CDR3 is TGTGCCAGCAGCCTCTTCCTTGGACAGGTGGAAGAGCAGTACTTC. Its translation: CASSLFLGQVEEQYF. The rearrangement joins TRBV7-9 to TRBJ2-7; 7 bases fit TRBD1. The CDR3 consists of 15 residues. Germline V gives CDR1 SEHNR, CDR2 FQNEAQ (reference sequence). Unmatched junction bases numbered 14, after V lost 5 bases and J lost 7 bases.

The rearrangement links TRBV7-6 to TRBJ1-1, with 7 bases identical to TRBD1. Germline V CDR1 and CDR2: SGHVS, FNYEAQ. V was pared by 5 bases and J by 6 bases, with 12 bases of the junction left unmatched. CDR3 length equals 15 residues. In nucleotides, the CDR3 is TGTGCCAGCAGCCCCTCGGGGTACAGGGGAGCTGAAGCTTTCTTT. It encodes CASSPSGYRGAEAFF. Looking up the rest from reference TRBV7-6 and TRBJ1-1 gives the full variable domain: GAGVSQSPRYKVTKRGQDVALRCDPISGHVSLYWYRQALGQGPEFLTYFNYEAQQDKSGLPNDRFSAERPEGSISTLTIQRTEQRDSAMYRCASSPSGYRGAEAFFGQGTRLTVV.

The chain employs TRBV29-1 and TRBJ1-4; tentative D call: TRBD1 (5 bases). This CDR3 has 12 amino acids. V dropped 4 bases and J dropped 7 bases, with 10 bases sitting between them. From germline, CDR1 is SQVTM and CDR2 ANQGSEA. Written as DNA, the CDR3 is TGCAGCGTTGGGCAGGGAGGTGAAAAACTGTTTTTT. Amino acids: CSVGQGGEKLFF.

The chain recombines TRBV14 with TRBJ2-5, with 11 bases identical to TRBD2. V lost 5 bases, J lost 4 bases, and 6 bases stayed unmatched. The CDR3 runs 15 residues. CDR1 SGHDN and CDR2 FVKESK come from the germline V gene. The CDR3 loop reads CASSYLAGGGETQYF. The CDR3 DNA reads TGTGCCAGCAGCTACCTAGCGGGAGGCGGAGAGACCCAGTACTTC.

This clone was detected a few times. The V and J genes are TRBV28 and TRBJ2-1; maybe TRBD2 (7 bases). Trimming stripped 5 bases from V and 3 bases from J, with 14 bases between. Germline values: CDR1 MDHEN, CDR2 SYDVKM. The CDR3 consists of 15 residues. CDR3 sequence reads: CASSGGREFYNEQFF. The CDR3 DNA is TGTGCCAGCAGTGGGGGGCGGGAGTTCTACAATGAGCAGTTCTTC.

This clone was seen more than once but under ten times. The chain is built from TRBV30 and TRBJ1-1; no clear D. Germline CDR1 GTSNPN, CDR2 SVGIG (reference sequence). CDR3 length equals 13 residues. Trimming left V 6 bases short and J 1 base short, with 12 bases between. The CDR3 here is CACSGLGNTEAFF. DNA for the CDR3: TGTGCCTGCTCGGGGTTGGGGAACACTGAAGCTTTCTTT.

The chain carries TRBV7-3 and TRBJ2-3; TRBD1 aligns across 10 bases. The CDR3 extends over 14 amino acids. Trimming removed 2 bases from V and 4 bases from J; junction bases left unmatched: 0. The germline V gene encodes CDR1 SGHTA and CDR2 FQGTGA. This chain's CDR3 is CASSLGQGADTQYF. The CDR3 nucleotides are TGTGCCAGCAGCTTAGGACAGGGGGCAGATACGCAGTATTTT.

This chain links TRBV6-5 with TRBJ1-1, with D possibly TRBD1 on 5 matching bases. Trimming stripped 3 bases from V and 1 base from J, with 9 bases between. The CDR3 has 14 amino acids. In germline, CDR1 is MNHEY, CDR2 SVGAGI. DNA of the CDR3: TGTGCCAGCAGTTATCAGGGTTGGAACACTGAAGCTTTCTTT. Its translation is CASSYQGWNTEAFF.

The genes are TRBV7-9 and TRBJ2-1; TRBD2 matches at 10 bases. The CDR3 is 13 residues long. Germline CDR1 reads SEHNR; CDR2 reads FQNEAQ (reference sequence). The V segment lost 10 bases and the J segment 4 bases; nucleotides outside the gene matches: 4. CDR3: CATRLAGYNEQFF. In DNA, the CDR3 is TGTGCCACCAGACTAGCGGGTTACAATGAGCAGTTCTTC.

The rearrangement uses TRBV19 and TRBJ2-5; maybe TRBD2 (6 bases). From germline, CDR1 is LNHDA and CDR2 SQIVND (reference sequence). The CDR3 is 15 residues long. Trimming removed 1 base at V and 4 bases at J, with 13 bases between. The CDR3: CASSIGAGGRETQYF. For the CDR3, the DNA is TGTGCCAGTAGTATAGGGGCCGGAGGGCGAGAGACCCAGTACTTC.

The rearrangement joins TRBV5-4 to TRBJ1-2; D is unclear. Germline V lookup: CDR1 SGHNT, CDR2 YYREEE (reference sequence). There are 14 residues in the CDR3. V lost 4 bases and J lost 2, with 12 bases in between. For the CDR3, the DNA is TGTGCCAGCAGCCCGCAGACTGCGAACTATGGCTACACCTTC. Translation gives CASSPQTANYGYTF.

This clone appeared a single time. The V gene is TRBV4-1, the J gene TRBJ2-7, with 8 bases lining up with TRBD1. From germline, CDR1 is MGHRA and CDR2 YSYEKL. The CDR3 has 15 amino acids. With V trimmed by 1 base and J by 4 bases, 6 bases remained unmatched. The CDR3 protein is CASSQGVGQAYEQYF. The CDR3 DNA reads TGCGCCAGCAGCCAAGGAGTGGGACAGGCTTACGAGCAGTACTTC.

In this sample, this clone turned up a few times. The chain joins TRBV27 to TRBJ2-2, with D possibly matching TRBD1 (5 bases). The CDR3 extends over 15 amino acids. Germline V gives CDR1 MNHEY, CDR2 SMNVEV (reference sequence). Trimming shortened V by 8 bases and J by 4 bases, and 17 bases separated the two germline ends. The CDR3 reads CASGLIQGRTGELFF. Written as DNA, the CDR3 is TGTGCCAGCGGCCTCATCCAGGGTCGCACCGGGGAGCTGTTTTTT.

The chain recombines TRBV2 with TRBJ1-5; 7 positions match TRBD1. Germline-derived CDR1 and CDR2 are SNHLY and FYNNEI. After removal of 4 bases from V and 5 bases from J, the junction contained 2 bases not matched to a gene. The CDR3 length is 13 residues. CDR3 sequence: CASSVQGYQPQHF. CDR3 nucleotides: TGTGCCAGCAGTGTACAGGGGTATCAGCCCCAGCATTTT.

This clone was picked up one time. This rearrangement joins TRBV7-8 to TRBJ2-5, with 10 bases that match TRBD2. From germline, CDR1 is SGHVS and CDR2 FQNEAQ. The CDR3 is 14 residues long. The junction had 3 bases not matched to a gene; V was cut back by 4 bases and J by 4 bases. The CDR3: CASSWIAGGETQYF. CDR3 in DNA: TGTGCCAGCAGCTGGATAGCGGGGGGAGAGACCCAGTACTTC.

The rearrangement joins TRBV7-9 to TRBJ1-2; D remains ambiguous. In germline, CDR1 is SEHNR, CDR2 FQNEAQ (reference sequence). The CDR3 contains 13 residues. The ends were cut back, 1 base at V and 7 bases at J, with 10 bases in the middle. As DNA, the CDR3 is TGTGCCAGCAGCTTAGAACTGGGAGGTGGCTACACCTTC. Its translation is CASSLELGGGYTF.

This clone was recorded once. V and J are TRBV11-2 and TRBJ2-1; TRBD1 is a possible D gene (6 bases). Germline V CDR1 and CDR2: SGHAT, FQNNGV. The CDR3 runs 15 residues. The ends were cut back, 1 base at V and 5 bases at J, with 12 bases in the middle. Written as DNA, the CDR3 is TGTGCCAGCAGCTTAGTTACAGGGAGAAACAATGAGCAGTTCTTC. Its protein is CASSLVTGRNNEQFF.

The V and J genes are TRBV19 and TRBJ2-2; TRBD1 matches 7 bases. Germline V gene sequence: CDR1 LNHDA, CDR2 SQIVND (reference sequence). This CDR3 region has 17 residues. With V trimmed by 6 bases and J by 2 bases, 12 bases remained unmatched. The CDR3 loop reads CASRTIRRGKNTGELFF. In DNA, the CDR3 is TGTGCCAGTAGGACAATCCGCAGGGGGAAAAACACCGGGGAGCTGTTTTTT.

This clone showed up just a few times. The genes are TRBV11-3 and TRBJ1-1; D is possibly TRBD1 (6 bases). CDR1 SGHNT and CDR2 YENEEA come from the germline V gene. V was clipped by 5 bases and J by 1 base, with 11 bases between them. The CDR3 is 14 residues long. The CDR3 DNA is TGTGCCAGCAGCCTAGGGGGGCCGAACACTGAAGCTTTCTTT. This codes for CASSLGGPNTEAFF. The complete variable domain, with remaining parts taken from reference TRBV11-3 and TRBJ1-1, reads EAGVVQSPRYKIIEKKQPVAFWCNPISGHNTLYWYLQNLGQGPELLIRYENEEAVDDSQLPKDRFSAERLKGVDSTLKIQPAELGDSAVYLCASSLGGPNTEAFFGQGTRLTVV.

The rearrangement joins TRBV3-1 (or the pseudogene TRBV3-2) to TRBJ1-4; 8 nucleotides match TRBD1. CDR1 and CDR2 from the germline V gene are LGHDT and YNNKEL (reference sequence). Trimming took 4 bases from V and 0 from J; bases not matched to a gene: 7. The CDR3 runs to 17 residues. CDR3 DNA sequence: TGTGCCAGCAGCCCCAGACAGGGGCCCGCAACTAATGAAAAACTGTTTTTT. Its translation is CASSPRQGPATNEKLFF.

The chain joins TRBV3-1 (or the pseudogene TRBV3-2) to TRBJ1-5; D is undetermined. Germline CDR1 reads LGHDT; CDR2 reads YNNKEL (reference sequence). The V gene lost 4 bases and the J gene lost 0 bases, with 13 bases spanning the gap. CDR3 length equals 16 residues. The CDR3 DNA is TGTGCCAGCAGCCCGCAACGGGGAATTAGCAATCAGCCCCAGCATTTT. The encoded protein is CASSPQRGISNQPQHF.

The count of this clone is one. This chain connects TRBV5-5 to TRBJ1-1; tentatively, D is TRBD1 (5 bases). The CDR3 covers 16 residues. Germline loops: CDR1 SGHKS, CDR2 YYEKEE (reference sequence). V lost 0 bases and J 8 bases, leaving 20 bases between the germline ends. The CDR3 sequence is CASSLAGGNTIREAFF. In nucleotides, the CDR3 is TGTGCCAGCAGCTTGGCCGGGGGGAACACTATCCGGGAAGCTTTCTTT.

V is TRBV3-1 (or the pseudogene TRBV3-2) and J is TRBJ1-6; TRBD1 matches 8 bases. Germline V gene sequence: CDR1 LGHDT, CDR2 YNNKEL (reference sequence). J gave up 9 bases and V 1 base, and 5 bases lay outside the gene matches. CDR3 size: 15 residues. CDR3: CASSQGGQGGSPLHF. CDR3 DNA: TGTGCCAGCAGCCAAGGCGGACAGGGTGGTTCACCCCTCCACTTT.

The chain links TRBV28 to TRBJ2-5; possible D gene TRBD1, 6 bases. Trimming cost V 6 bases and J 4 bases, with 24 bases left between them. The CDR3 spans 17 residues. The germline CDR1 and CDR2 sequences are MDHEN and SYDVKM. In DNA, the CDR3 is TGTGCCAGCAGCCACGGGCTGGACAGCCCCCGGGGAGAGACCCAGTACTTC. Translated, it gives CASSHGLDSPRGETQYF.

The chain carries TRBV7-2 and TRBJ2-7; TRBD1 might be the D (6 bases). In germline, CDR1 is SGHTA, CDR2 FQGNSA. The CDR3 is 13 residues long. V dropped 1 base and J dropped 9 bases, with 13 bases sitting between them. CDR3 DNA: TGTGCCAGCAGCTTAGTTTGGCAGGGGAGGCAGTACTTC. Residues: CASSLVWQGRQYF.

This clone was recorded only once. The J gene is TRBJ1-2, the V gene TRBV24-1; D perhaps matches TRBD1 (6 bases). In germline, CDR1 is KGHDR, CDR2 SFDVKD. V gave up 4 bases and J gave up 6 bases, with 11 bases separating them. There are 13 residues in the CDR3. The CDR3 spells CATSDRTENGYTF. Here the CDR3 DNA reads TGTGCCACCAGTGACCGGACAGAAAATGGCTACACCTTC.

This rearrangement joins TRBV3-1 (or the pseudogene TRBV3-2) to TRBJ2-1, with TRBD2 identical over 10 bases. Germline values: CDR1 LGHDT, CDR2 YNNKEL (reference sequence). V gave up 2 bases and J gave up 3 bases; unmatched junction bases: 4. The CDR3 covers 16 residues. The CDR3: CASSQRASGSYNEQFF. CDR3 nucleotide sequence: TGTGCCAGCAGCCAAAGGGCTAGCGGGAGCTACAATGAGCAGTTCTTC.

This chain connects TRBV4-2 to TRBJ1-2; 8 nucleotides align to TRBD1. The CDR3 is 15 amino acids. Germline CDR1 is LGHNA and CDR2 is YNFKEQ. J was trimmed by 10 bases and V by 2 bases; bases with no gene match: 12. The DNA for the CDR3 is TGTGCCAGCAGCCAACCAGGGCAGGGGGCGGTTTTCTACACCTTC. Its protein is CASSQPGQGAVFYTF.

The chain has TRBV10-2 and TRBJ2-7; a weak D match, TRBD1 (6 bases). The CDR3 sequence is 15 residues long. Germline CDR1 WSHSY, CDR2 SAAADI. The V end was cut by 2 bases, the J end by 1 base, with 12 bases between. The chain's CDR3 is CASSEPRGTSYEQYF. Written as DNA, the CDR3 is TGCGCCAGCAGTGAGCCCAGGGGAACTTCCTACGAGCAGTACTTC.